This T cell receptor (beta chain) was obtained from a study of breast tumors, draining lymph nodes, adjacent tissues. Study-level results: Tumor repertoires ranked between lymph nodes and nontumor tissue in diversity, with V and J gene preferences. The data were judged consistent with most tumor T cells coming from lymph node and expanding in tumor.

TCRdb used MiXCR to reprocess the multiplex PCR reads, holding one entry per CDR3 protein. The sample yields 200,000 to 300,000 distinct CDR3 sequences, 30% seen once. About this clonotype: Its antigen remains unidentified.

This CDR3 region has 14 residues. Germline V gene lookup returns CDR1 SGHNT and CDR2 YYREEE (reference sequence). The lymph nodes were axillary draining lymph nodes from breast cancer patients. The TCR comes from a female donor with breast cancer. Some clones in this sample may be carry-over from other donors' samples. The sequencing sample was made of axillary lymph node tissue. This chain connects TRBV5-4 to TRBJ1-4; the D gene is possibly TRBD1 (5 bases). The CDR3 DNA reads TGTGTCACCTCCGATTGGGGCGTGTATGAAAAACTGTTTTTT. Protein sequence: CVTSDWGVYEKLFF.